This record covers a single T cell receptor beta chain. Its target antigen remains unknown. Nothing much larger sits one base from this clone, and base qualities are not available. The CDR3, from cysteine to phenylalanine, totals 14 residues. The read is trimmed to its CDR3 DNA, 42 bases read in frame from base 1. CDR1 and CDR2 are drawn from the germline V gene: SNHLY, FYNNEI. V gives up 4 bases and J gives up 8 bases, and the segment between their germline ends measures 16 bases. What this sample's treatment or condition label stands for: allogeneic hematopoietic cell transplantation with graft depleted of TCRalphabeta T cells and CD19 B cells. The transplant recipients were children given TCRalphabeta/CD19-depleted allogeneic hematopoietic cell grafts. The data originate from a study of T-cell reconstitution after alpha-beta-depleted transplantation in children (dated by TCRdb to 2016 to 2018). A note on the overall study: Using TCR repertoire profiling, the study quantitatively followed how T-cell immune reconstitution unfolded in children after TCRalphabeta/CD19-depleted allogeneic hematopoietic cell transplantation. Beyond this particular receptor, the publication reports: Apparently early alphabetaT-cell count recovery about two months after transplant reportedly relied on only several hundred rapidly expanded clones derived from non-depleted graft cells. Over subsequent months, a decline in hyperexpanded clone frequencies was noted, and after one year, T-cell counts and TCRbeta diversity were mostly ascribed to newly produced T cells. In some patients, high TCRbeta diversity at day 60 was attributed to recipient T cells and intrathymic progenitors that had survived conditioning.

Library preparation employed PCR. Instrument used: Illumina HiSeq 2500. TCR library preparation used molecular barcoding, with unique molecular identifiers applied to normalize quantification of the TCRbeta repertoire. In-frame beta chains were kept once TCRdb had trimmed the public reads at Q25 with fastp and called clones with MiXCR. Each entry merges the rows of one CDR3 protein and shows their most common DNA and genes. In all, the sample holds about 900,000 distinct CDR3 sequences, and around 30% of those were seen once. Of the sample, over 25% is held by the ten largest clones. The sequenced sample was PBMCs, mostly from graft donor cells, obtained 360 days after TCRalphabeta/CD19-depleted stem cell transplant. The chain is encoded by TRBV2 joined to TRBJ2-3, with no reliable assignment of the D segment. This clonotype originated in a boy younger than two who had a stem cell transplant for SCID, so the T cells may come from the graft donor. The sequenced DNA is TGTGCCAGCAGTGGAGGAGCATCCGCCAGTACGCAGTATTTT. This yields the protein CASSGGASASTQYF.